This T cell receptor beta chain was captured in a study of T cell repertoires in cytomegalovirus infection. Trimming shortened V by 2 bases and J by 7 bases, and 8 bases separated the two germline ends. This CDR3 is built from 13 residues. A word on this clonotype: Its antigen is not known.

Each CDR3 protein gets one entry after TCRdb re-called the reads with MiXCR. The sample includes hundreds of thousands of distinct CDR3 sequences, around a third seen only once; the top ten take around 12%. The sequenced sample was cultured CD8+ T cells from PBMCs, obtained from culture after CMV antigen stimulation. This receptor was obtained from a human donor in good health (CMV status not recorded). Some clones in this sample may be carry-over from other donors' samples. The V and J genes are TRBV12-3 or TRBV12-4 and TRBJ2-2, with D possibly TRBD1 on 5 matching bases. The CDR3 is CASSLRGGGELFF. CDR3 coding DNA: TGTGCCAGCAGTTTAAGGGGCGGCGGGGAGCTGTTTTTT.